A selection of T cell receptor beta chains follows, all from one sample in a study of T-cell reconstitution after alpha-beta-depleted transplantation in children. TCRdb re-called the PCR reads with MiXCR, one entry per CDR3 protein. The sample yields a few hundred thousand distinct CDR3 sequences, 10% seen once. Here the sequenced sample was PBMCs from the stem cell graft donor, taken from the stem cell graft. Source of these receptors: a human donor who donated a stem cell graft to a child with acute lymphoblastic leukemia. Both conserved end residues are part of each CDR3. A D gene is named only where the DNA matches it firmly.

d_gene	j_gene	v_gene	CDR3aa
-	TRBJ2-5	TRBV12-3/TRBV12-4	CASSRRLEGETQYF
-	TRBJ2-7	TRBV30	CAWSRPDLSYEQYF
TRBD2	TRBJ2-1	TRBV15	CATSRLRDYNNEQFF
-	TRBJ2-1	TRBV12-3/TRBV12-4	CASSLGVLAPSYNEQFF
-	TRBJ2-5	TRBV29-1	CSVSWGRETQYF
TRBD2	TRBJ2-1	TRBV29-1	CSVVPRDSTSGVYNEQFF
TRBD1	TRBJ1-2	TRBV20-1	CSARPGQGALVYGYTF
TRBD2	TRBJ2-1	TRBV6-1	CASRASGVYNEQFF
TRBD2	TRBJ2-7	TRBV18	CASSPGEGLVSGEQYF
-	TRBJ2-7	TRBV7-9	CASSPLEGLYEQYF
-	TRBJ1-4	TRBV29-1	CSGRESGATNEKLFF
-	TRBJ1-1	TRBV9	CASSVLEGAEAFF
-	TRBJ1-3	TRBV20-1	CSARGQRPSGNTIYF
TRBD2	TRBJ2-1	TRBV6-2/TRBV6-3	CASQTSGNYNEQFF